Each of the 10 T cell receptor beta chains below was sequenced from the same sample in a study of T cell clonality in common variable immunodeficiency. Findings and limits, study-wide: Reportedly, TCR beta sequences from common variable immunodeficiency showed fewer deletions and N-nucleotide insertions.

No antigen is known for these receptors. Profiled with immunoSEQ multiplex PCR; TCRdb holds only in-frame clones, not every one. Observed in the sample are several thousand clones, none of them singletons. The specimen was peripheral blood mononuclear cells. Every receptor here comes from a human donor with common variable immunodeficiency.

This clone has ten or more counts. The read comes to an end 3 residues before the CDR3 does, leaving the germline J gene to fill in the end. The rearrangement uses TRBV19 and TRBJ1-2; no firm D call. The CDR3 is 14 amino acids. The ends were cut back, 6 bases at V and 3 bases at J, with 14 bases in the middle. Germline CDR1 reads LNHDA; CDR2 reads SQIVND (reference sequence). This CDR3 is CASSRPASDYGYTF. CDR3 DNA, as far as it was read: TGTGCCAGTAGCCGCCCCGCGTCGGACTATGGC.

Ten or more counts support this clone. The CDR3 sequence: CSVEGLEGEQFF. Partial CDR3 DNA: TGCAGCGTTGAAGGACTAGAGGGTGAG. The chain is built from TRBV29-1 and TRBJ2-1, with a tentative D call TRBD2 (6 bases). Sequencing ends 3 residues short of the CDR3 end; the germline J gene provides the rest. Deletions cut 1 base from V and 9 bases from J, with 10 bases between. There are 12 residues in the CDR3. From germline, CDR1 is SQVTM and CDR2 ANQGSEA.

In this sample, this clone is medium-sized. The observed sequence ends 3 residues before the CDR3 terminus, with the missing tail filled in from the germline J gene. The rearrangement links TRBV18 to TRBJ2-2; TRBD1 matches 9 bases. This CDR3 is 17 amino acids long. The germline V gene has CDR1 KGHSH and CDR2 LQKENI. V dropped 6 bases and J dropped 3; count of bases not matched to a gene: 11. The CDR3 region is CASSLQGTGSYTGELFF. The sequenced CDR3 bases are TGTGCCAGCTCGCTTCAAGGGACAGGGTCATACACCGGGGAG. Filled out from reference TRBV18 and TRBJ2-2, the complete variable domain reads NAGVMQNPRHLVRRRGQEARLRCSPMKGHSHVYWYRQLPEEGLKFMVYLQKENIIDESGMPKERFSAEFPKEGPSILRIQQVVRGDSAAYFCASSLQGTGSYTGELFFGEGSRLTVL.

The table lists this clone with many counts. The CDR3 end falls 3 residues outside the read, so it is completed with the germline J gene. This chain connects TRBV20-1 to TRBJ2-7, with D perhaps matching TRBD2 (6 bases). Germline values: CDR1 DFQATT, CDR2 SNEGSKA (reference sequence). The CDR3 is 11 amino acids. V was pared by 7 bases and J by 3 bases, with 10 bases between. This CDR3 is CSVAGGYEQYF. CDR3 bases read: TGCAGTGTTGCCGGGGGCTACGAG.

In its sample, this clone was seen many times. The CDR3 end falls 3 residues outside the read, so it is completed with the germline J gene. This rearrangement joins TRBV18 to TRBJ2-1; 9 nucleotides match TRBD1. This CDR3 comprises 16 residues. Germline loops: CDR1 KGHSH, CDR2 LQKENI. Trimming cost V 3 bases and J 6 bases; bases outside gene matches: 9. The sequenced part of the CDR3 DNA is TGTGCCAGCTCACCCCGACAGGGGGGTTCGGGCAATGAG. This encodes CASSPRQGGSGNE. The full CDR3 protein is CASSPRQGGSGNEQFF.

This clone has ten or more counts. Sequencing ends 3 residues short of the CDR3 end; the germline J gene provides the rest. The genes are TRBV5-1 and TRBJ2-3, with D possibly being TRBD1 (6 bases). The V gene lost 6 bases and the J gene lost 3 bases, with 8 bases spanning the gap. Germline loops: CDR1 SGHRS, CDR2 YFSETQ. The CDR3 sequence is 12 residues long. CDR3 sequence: CASTGQTDTQYF. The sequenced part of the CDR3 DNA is TGCGCCAGCACCGGACAGACAGATACG.

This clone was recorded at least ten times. The chain's CDR3 is CASSTPRAGGNTDTQYF. The sequenced part of the CDR3 DNA is TGTGCCAGTAGTACACCCCGGGCAGGGGGCAACACAGATACG. The chain recombines TRBV19 with TRBJ2-3, with 8 bases lining up with TRBD1. Read sequence stops 3 residues before the CDR3 end, and the germline J gene provides the missing end. The CDR3 runs 17 residues. V dropped 4 bases and J dropped 2; count of bases not matched to a gene: 11. The germline V gene has CDR1 LNHDA and CDR2 SQIVND (reference sequence).

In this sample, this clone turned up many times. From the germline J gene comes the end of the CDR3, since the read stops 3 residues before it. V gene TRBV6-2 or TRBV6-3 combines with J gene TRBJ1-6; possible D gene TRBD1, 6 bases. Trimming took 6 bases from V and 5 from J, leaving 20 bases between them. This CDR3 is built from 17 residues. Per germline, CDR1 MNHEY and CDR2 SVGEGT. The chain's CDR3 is CASRSTGLGLHNSPLHF. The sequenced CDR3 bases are TGTGCCAGCAGATCCACAGGGTTAGGACTTCATAATTCACCC.

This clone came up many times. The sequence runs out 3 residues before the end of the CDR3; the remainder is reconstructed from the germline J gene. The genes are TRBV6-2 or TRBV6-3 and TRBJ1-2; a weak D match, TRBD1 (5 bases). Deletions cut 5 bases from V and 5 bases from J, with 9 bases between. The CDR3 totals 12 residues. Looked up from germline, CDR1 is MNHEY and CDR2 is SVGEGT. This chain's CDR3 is CASSARVYGYTF. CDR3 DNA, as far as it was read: TGTGCCAGCAGTGCCAGGGTTTATGGC.

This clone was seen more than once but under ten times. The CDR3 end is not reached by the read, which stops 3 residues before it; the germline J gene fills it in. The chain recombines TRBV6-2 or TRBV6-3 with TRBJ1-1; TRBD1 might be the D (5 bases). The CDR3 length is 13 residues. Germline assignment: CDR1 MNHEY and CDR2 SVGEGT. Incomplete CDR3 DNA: TGTGCCAGCAGGTACGCGGGGCGCCAAGGG. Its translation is CASRYAGRQG. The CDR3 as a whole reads CASRYAGRQGAFF.